Shown below are 11 T cell receptor beta chains from a single sample sequenced in a study of T cells in Graves' hyperthyroidism and ophthalmopathy. Amplified TCR beta CDR3 regions came from RNA transcripts. The primer set for the first-round RT-PCR of the TCR CDR3 was HTBI. Via MiXCR, TCRdb re-called the multiplex PCR reads, giving one row per CDR3 protein. The sample records fewer than 650,000 distinct CDR3 sequences, around 14% being singletons. The material sequenced was blood. These receptors all stem from a woman aged 18-30 years with Graves' ophthalmopathy.

Worth noting for this clonotype: Since a much larger clone is just one base distant, this may be a read error. The chain joins TRBV3-1 to TRBJ2-1, with 9 bases matching TRBD1. Germline V gene sequence: CDR1 LGHDT, CDR2 YNNKEL (reference sequence). The CDR3 is 11 amino acids. As DNA, the CDR3 is TGTGTCAGCAGCCAGACAGGGGGGAAGTTCTTC. Translation: CVSSQTGGKFF.

The sample holds many counts of this clonotype. CDR3 residues: CSARRRVMGMSYNEQFF. The DNA of the CDR3 is TGCAGTGCTAGAAGAAGGGTAATGGGGATGTCCTACAATGAGCAGTTCTTC. J is TRBJ2-1 and V is TRBV20-1; no firm D call. Per germline, CDR1 DFQATT and CDR2 SNEGSKA (reference sequence). The CDR3 runs 17 residues. Trimming left V 2 bases short and J 1 base short, with 18 bases between.

This clonotype was seen ten or more times. The CDR3 DNA follows: TGCAGCGTTGCGGGAGGGCCTTACGAGCAGTACTTC. It codes for CSVAGGPYEQYF. V usage is TRBV29-1 and J usage is TRBJ2-7; 8 bases map to TRBD2. V shed 4 bases and J 4 bases; nucleotides not matched to a gene: 3. This CDR3 comprises 12 residues. Germline V gene sequence: CDR1 SQVTM, CDR2 ANQGSEA.

V is TRBV24-1 and J is TRBJ2-2, with TRBD2 matching over 7 bases. Losses at the gene ends were 6 bases for V and 0 bases for J; bases not matched to a gene: 9. The CDR3 has 17 residues. In germline, CDR1 is KGHDR, CDR2 SFDVKD. The CDR3 spells CATSPGLLKANTGELFF. DNA of the CDR3: TGTGCCACCAGTCCGGGACTACTGAAGGCGAACACCGGGGAGCTGTTTTTT.

The genes are TRBV19 and TRBJ2-2, with 8 bases fitting TRBD1. CDR3 length: 15 amino acids. Germline V gene data show CDR1 as LNHDA and CDR2 as SQIVND (reference sequence). The junction had 8 bases not matched to a gene; V was cut back by 7 bases and J by 4 bases. The CDR3 nucleotides are TGTGCCAGTACCAGGGGGCGGCGTGGCACCGGGGAGCTGTTTTTT. Amino acids: CASTRGRRGTGELFF. The full variable domain, completed using reference TRBV19 and TRBJ2-2, is DGGITQSPKYLFRKEGQNVTLSCEQNLNHDAMYWYRQDPGQGLRLIYYSQIVNDFQKGDIAEGYSVSREKKESFPLTVTSAQKNPTAFYLCASTRGRRGTGELFFGEGSRLTVL.

There are many counts of this clonotype. The chain couples TRBV28 to TRBJ2-2; 9 positions agree with TRBD1. The CDR3 has 16 amino acids. V lost 5 bases and J lost 3; bases outside the gene matches: 7. The V gene's germline CDR1 is MDHEN and CDR2 SYDVKM. DNA for the CDR3: TGTGCCAGCAGTCCATCGGACAGGGGACACACCGGGGAGCTGTTTTTT. Its protein is CASSPSDRGHTGELFF.

This clonotype was seen repeatedly, ten times or more. The chain recombines TRBV20-1 with TRBJ2-7, with D unresolved. Trimming took off 1 base at V and 0 bases at J, with 16 bases between the two ends. The CDR3 sequence is 16 residues long. Germline lookup yields CDR1 DFQATT and CDR2 SNEGSKA (reference sequence). The CDR3 protein is CSARGFPLGSSYEQYF. The CDR3 region has the DNA TGCAGTGCTAGAGGTTTCCCCTTAGGATCCTCCTACGAGCAGTACTTC.

This clonotype has just a few counts. This sequence joins TRBV7-8 and TRBJ2-1, with 11 bases matching TRBD2. Per the germline V gene, CDR1 is SGHVS and CDR2 is FQNEAQ. J was trimmed by 6 bases and V by 3 bases; bases with no gene match: 4. The CDR3 is made up of 15 amino acids. For the CDR3, the DNA is TGTGCCAGCAGCTTGGGTAGCGGGGGGGGCAATGAGCAGTTCTTC. Its protein is CASSLGSGGGNEQFF.

This clonotype was recorded a few times. DNA for the CDR3: TGTGCCACCAGTGATTTTGGGACTTCATCTAGCACAGATACGCAGTATTTT. Its translation: CATSDFGTSSSTDTQYF. The rearrangement uses TRBV24-1 and TRBJ2-3; D might be TRBD2 (6 bases). The CDR3 has 17 residues. Trimming stripped 1 base from V and 0 bases from J, with 13 bases between. In germline, CDR1 is KGHDR, CDR2 SFDVKD.

Here the CDR3 DNA reads TGTGCCAGCAGTTGGGAGAATGGCGGGGAGCTGTTTTTT. It yields the protein CASSWENGGELFF. The chain links TRBV12-3 or TRBV12-4 to TRBJ2-2; tentatively, D is TRBD2 (5 bases). There are 13 residues in the CDR3. V lost 4 bases and J 7 bases, leaving 10 bases between the germline ends.

The gene calls are TRBV27 and TRBJ2-2; TRBD1 aligns across 10 bases. This CDR3 has 20 residues. With V trimmed by 5 bases and J by 2 bases, 17 bases remained unmatched. CDR1 MNHEY and CDR2 SMNVEV come from the germline V gene (reference sequence). The CDR3 DNA follows: TGTGCCAGCAGTCCCCCCGGGACAGGGGTCCCTCTCCAAAACACCGGGGAGCTGTTTTTT. It translates to CASSPPGTGVPLQNTGELFF.